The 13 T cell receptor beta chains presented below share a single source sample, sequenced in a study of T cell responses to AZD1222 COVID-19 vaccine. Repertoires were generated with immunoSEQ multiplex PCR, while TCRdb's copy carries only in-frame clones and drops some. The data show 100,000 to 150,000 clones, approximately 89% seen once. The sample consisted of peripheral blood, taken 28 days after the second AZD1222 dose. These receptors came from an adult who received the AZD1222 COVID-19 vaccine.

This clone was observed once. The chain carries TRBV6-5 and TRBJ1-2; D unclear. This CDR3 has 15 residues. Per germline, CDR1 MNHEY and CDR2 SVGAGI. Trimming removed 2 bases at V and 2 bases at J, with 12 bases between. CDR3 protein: CASSYRADRNYGYTF. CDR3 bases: TGTGCCAGCAGTTACCGGGCAGATAGAAACTATGGCTACACCTTC.

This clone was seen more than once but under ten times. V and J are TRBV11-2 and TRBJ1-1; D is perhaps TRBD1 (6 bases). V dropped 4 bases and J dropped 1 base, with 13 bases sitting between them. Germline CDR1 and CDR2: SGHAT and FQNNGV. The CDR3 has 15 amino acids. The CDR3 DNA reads TGTGCCAGCAGCTCCCTACGGGGGGCGAACACTGAAGCTTTCTTT. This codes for CASSSLRGANTEAFF.

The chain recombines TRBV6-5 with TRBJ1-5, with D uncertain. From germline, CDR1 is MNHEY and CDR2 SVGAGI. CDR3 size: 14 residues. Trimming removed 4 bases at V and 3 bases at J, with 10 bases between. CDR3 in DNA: TGTGCCAGCAGTTCCCGGTTCCACAATCAGCCCCAGCATTTT. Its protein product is CASSSRFHNQPQHF.

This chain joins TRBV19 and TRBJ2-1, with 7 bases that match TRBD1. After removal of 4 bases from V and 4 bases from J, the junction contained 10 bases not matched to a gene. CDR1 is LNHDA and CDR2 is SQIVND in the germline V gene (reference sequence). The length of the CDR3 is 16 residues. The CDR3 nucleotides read TGTGCCAGTAGTACTCCCGGGACAGCCGAATACAATGAGCAGTTCTTC. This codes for CASSTPGTAEYNEQFF.

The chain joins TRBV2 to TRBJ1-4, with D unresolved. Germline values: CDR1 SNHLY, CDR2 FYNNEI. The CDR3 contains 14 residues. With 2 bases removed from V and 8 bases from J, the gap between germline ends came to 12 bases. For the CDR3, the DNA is TGTGCCAGCAGTGAATGGGGAGCACAAGAAAAACTGTTTTTT. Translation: CASSEWGAQEKLFF.

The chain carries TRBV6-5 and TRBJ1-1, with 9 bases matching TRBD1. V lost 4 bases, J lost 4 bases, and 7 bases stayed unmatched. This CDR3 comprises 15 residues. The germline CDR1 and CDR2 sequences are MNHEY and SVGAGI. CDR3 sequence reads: CASSSQGARGTEAFF. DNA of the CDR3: TGTGCCAGCAGTTCACAGGGGGCGCGGGGCACTGAAGCTTTCTTT.

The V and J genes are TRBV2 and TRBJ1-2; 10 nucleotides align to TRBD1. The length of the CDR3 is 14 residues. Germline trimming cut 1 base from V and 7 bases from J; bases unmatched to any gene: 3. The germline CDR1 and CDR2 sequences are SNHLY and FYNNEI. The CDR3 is CASSEGQGAFGYTF. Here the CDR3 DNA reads TGTGCCAGCAGTGAAGGACAGGGGGCCTTTGGCTACACCTTC.

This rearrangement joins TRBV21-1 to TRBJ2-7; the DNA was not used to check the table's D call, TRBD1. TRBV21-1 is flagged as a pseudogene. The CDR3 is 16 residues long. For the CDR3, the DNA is TGTGCCAGCGGCCAAGACGGCAGTCCAGGGCCCTACGAGCAGTACTTC. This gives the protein CASGQDGSPGPYEQYF.

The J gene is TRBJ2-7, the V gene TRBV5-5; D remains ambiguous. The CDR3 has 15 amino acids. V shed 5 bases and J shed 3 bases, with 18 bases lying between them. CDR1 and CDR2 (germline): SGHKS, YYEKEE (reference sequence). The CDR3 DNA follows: TGTGCCAGCAGTCACGCCCCGGGTCCCATCTACGAGCAGTACTTC. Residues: CASSHAPGPIYEQYF.

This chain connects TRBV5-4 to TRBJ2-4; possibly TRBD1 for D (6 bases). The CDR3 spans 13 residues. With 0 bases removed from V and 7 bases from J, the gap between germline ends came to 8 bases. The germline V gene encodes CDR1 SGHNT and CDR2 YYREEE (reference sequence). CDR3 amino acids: CASSLEGVNIQYF. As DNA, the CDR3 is TGTGCCAGCAGCTTGGAGGGGGTGAACATTCAGTACTTC.

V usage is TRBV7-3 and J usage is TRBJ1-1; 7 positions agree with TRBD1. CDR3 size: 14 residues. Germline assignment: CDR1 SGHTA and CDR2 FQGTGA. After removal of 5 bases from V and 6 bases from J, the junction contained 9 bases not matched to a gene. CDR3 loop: CASSVYRDSAEAFF. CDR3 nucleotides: TGTGCCAGCAGCGTGTACCGGGACAGCGCTGAAGCTTTCTTT.

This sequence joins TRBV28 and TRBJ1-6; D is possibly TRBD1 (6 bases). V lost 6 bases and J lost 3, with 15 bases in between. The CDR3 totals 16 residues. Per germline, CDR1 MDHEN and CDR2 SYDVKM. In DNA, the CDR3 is TGTGCCAGCAGAACCTCGGGGACACTCTATAATTCACCCCTCCACTTT. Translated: CASRTSGTLYNSPLHF.

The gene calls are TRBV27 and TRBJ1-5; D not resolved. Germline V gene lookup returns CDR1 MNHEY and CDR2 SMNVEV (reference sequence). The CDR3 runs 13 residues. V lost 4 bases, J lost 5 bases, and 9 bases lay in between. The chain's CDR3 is CASSWSPYQPQHF. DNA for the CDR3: TGTGCCAGCAGTTGGAGTCCCTATCAGCCCCAGCATTTT.